The following is a T cell receptor (beta chain) sequence with its context. No antigen is known for it. The healthy adult donors were HIV-negative and reported no recent acute infections or vaccinations. This sample stems from a study of shared clonotypes between healthy human individuals. Study-level results: Non-shared clonotypes displayed generation probabilities falling below those of clonotypes present in all four donors.

Sorted-subset replicate PCR reactions were performed with about 210 ng DNA, corresponding to about 32,000 T cell genomes. Original handling: Owing to the provision of junction-only sequences devoid of quality scores by immunoSEQ, filtering differed. Data came from immunoSEQ multiplex PCR; TCRdb stores just in-frame clones and leaves some out. V, J and clone size reflect that table, while D and trimming were determined from the DNA. The sample has some 900,000 clones, more than 75% seen once. CDR3 size: 13 residues. The V end lost 2 bases, the J end lost 4 bases, and 5 bases lay between the germline ends. Germline assignment: CDR1 MNHEY and CDR2 SVGAGI.

The rearrangement uses TRBV6-5 and TRBJ2-2; D remains ambiguous. What was sequenced was memory CD4+ T cells sorted from blood. The subset denotes: CD45RA-negative fraction. This receptor was obtained from a man aged 18 to 30 in good health. The CDR3 DNA is TGTGCCAGCAGTTACGACTTCACCGGGGAGCTGTTTTTT. It codes for CASSYDFTGELFF.